This T cell receptor beta chain was observed in a study of technical replicates of blood from several donors (dated by TCRdb to about 2017). Library construction relied on the immunoSEQ multiplex PCR assay. TCRdb took over this immuneACCESS table, retaining in-frame rearrangements with V and J assigned. Such tables are incomplete; in checked studies, under half of the missing clones stem from an unresolved V gene, and the remainder is unexplained. This sample comprises 100,000 or so clones, 95% to 96% of them detected only once. Approximately 0.2% of the sample lies in the top ten. Points on this clone: Its recognized antigen is unknown. Base qualities are not recorded, but no much larger clone differs from it by a single base.

For CDR1 and CDR2, the germline V gene lists MGHRA and YSYEKL. V gives up 1 base and J gives up 0 bases, and the segment between their germline ends measures 10 bases. The CDR3 goes from the cysteine to the phenylalanine over 15 residues. The only DNA kept is the CDR3, 45 bases in frame from the first base. The sequencing sample was made of T cells isolated from PBMCs. The chain employs TRBV4-1 and TRBJ2-7; the D gene is unclear. The sequence was obtained from a human donor in good health. The sequence in DNA is TGCGCCAGCAGCCAAGCACTGTTTAGCTCCTACGAGCAGTACTTC. The translation is CASSQALFSSYEQYF.